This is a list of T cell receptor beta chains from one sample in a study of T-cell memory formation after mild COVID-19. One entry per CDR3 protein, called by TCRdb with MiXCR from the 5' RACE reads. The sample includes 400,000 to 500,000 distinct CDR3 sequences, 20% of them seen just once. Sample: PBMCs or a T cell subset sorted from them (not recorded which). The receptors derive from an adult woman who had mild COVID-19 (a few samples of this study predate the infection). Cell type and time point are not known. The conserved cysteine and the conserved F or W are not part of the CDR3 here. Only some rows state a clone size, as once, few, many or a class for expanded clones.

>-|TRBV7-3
ASSLTANRADTQY
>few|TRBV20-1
SARRRESYEQY
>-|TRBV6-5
ASSAVGLNSYNEQF
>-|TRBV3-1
ASSQDQGAAGTDTQY
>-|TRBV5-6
ASSLDRATYEQY
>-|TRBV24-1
ATSDRQGYQPQH
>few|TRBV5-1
ASSFDPESPAETQY
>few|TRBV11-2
ASSLVGETRGYEQY
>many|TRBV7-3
ASSLDGRAADTQY
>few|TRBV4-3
ASSPAQGATNEKLF
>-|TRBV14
ASSQGVGDYEQY
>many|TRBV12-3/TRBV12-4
ASSLALGQPQH
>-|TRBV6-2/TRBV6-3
ASSQLYEQY
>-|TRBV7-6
ASSSGAILNTEAF
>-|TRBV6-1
ASSKPPRGRDTEAF
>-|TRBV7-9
ASSSTRVGAFQY
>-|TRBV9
ASSPAGTKNTEAF
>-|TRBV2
ASSETLGLAGGTDTQY
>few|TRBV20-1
SARPFVYSSSYNEQF
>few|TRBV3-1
ASSVGGAYEQY
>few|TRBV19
ASSPGGVLSSYEQY
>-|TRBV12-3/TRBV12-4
ASSSSQGRNIQY
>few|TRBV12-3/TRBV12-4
ASSGTGEETQY
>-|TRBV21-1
ASSKAGEGGSYEQY